This record looks at one T cell receptor beta chain sequence and its context. The sample is drawn from a study of blood T cell repertoires in COVID-19. In the study overall: PBMCs, B-cell-depleted T cells, or T cells provided the cDNA or gDNA that made up the material.

In the source study's methods: Researchers report that nucleated cell counts were estimated from reference gene primer amplification. Assay: immunoSEQ multiplex PCR; the TCRdb copy retains only in-frame clones and omits some. V, J and clone size derive from that table, while D and trimming were established from the DNA sequence. The sample has some 250,000 clones, around 80% seen once. All enrollees were roughly 18 to 89 years old and from roughly 22 US areas. Sequenced: PBMCs or T cells enriched from blood (not recorded which). The receptor was derived from a man aged 35-49 years who had recovered from COVID-19.

The CDR3: CASSHRRAGGLGEQYF. The DNA of the CDR3 is TGTGCCAGCAGCCACCGTCGAGCGGGAGGGCTTGGCGAGCAGTACTTC. This chain links TRBV3-1 (or the pseudogene TRBV3-2) with TRBJ2-7; TRBD2 aligns across 10 bases. This CDR3 is 16 amino acids long. The germline V gene has CDR1 LGHDT and CDR2 YNNKEL (reference sequence). Losses at the gene ends were 3 bases for V and 6 bases for J; bases not matched to a gene: 11.